This T cell receptor beta chain derives from a study of metastatic and nonmetastatic thyroid tumors. The wider study: Across blood and tumor or nodule tissue, repertoires from malignant and benign thyroid patients were compared with one another. Notes on the study in general: Compared with benign nodules, malignant thyroid tumors were reported to have significantly higher TCR beta diversity in both blood and tumor.

Of note for this clone: Antigen specificity is unknown.

In the authors' methods: In papillary thyroid cancer, a distant-metastasis classifier was built using CDR3 differences across clinicopathological groups. TCRdb reprocessed the PCR reads using MiXCR. TCRdb, rather than the study authors, made the V and J calls. The data contain around 24,000 clones, 24% of them seen just once; the ten biggest clones take up more than 10%. Germline V gene data show CDR1 as MNHEY and CDR2 as SMNVEV (reference sequence). V lost 1 base and J 5 bases, leaving 8 bases between the germline ends. This CDR3 has 13 residues. Thyroid surgery had not been preceded by any treatment in any patient.

The chain employs TRBV27 and TRBJ1-1; tentatively, D is TRBD1 (5 bases). This receptor was taken from a male donor with papillary thyroid cancer or a benign thyroid nodule (not recorded which). Some clones in this sample may be carry-over from other donors' samples. The specimen was tumor tissue. The CDR3 reads CASSLFRGTEAFF. The CDR3, as DNA: TGTGCCAGCAGTTTATTCCGGGGGACTGAAGCTTTCTTT.